This T cell receptor beta chain emerged from a study of blood T cell repertoires in COVID-19. At the level of the study: Specimens from acute and convalescent COVID-19 originated in the United States, Italy and Spain. T cells, B-cell-depleted T cells, or PBMCs provided the cDNA or gDNA that served as material.

Germline CDR1 reads MGHRA; CDR2 reads YSYEKL. This CDR3 spans 17 amino acids. With 0 bases removed from V and 0 bases from J, the gap between germline ends came to 14 bases. In the original processing: Quantification of nucleated cells was approximated via reference gene primer amplification. Profiling relied on immunoSEQ multiplex PCR, and the TCRdb table lists in-frame clones only, not all of them. The V and J calls and clone size were taken over from that table, and D and trimming were inferred from the DNA. This sample has around 270,000 clones, with around 83% found just once. This clonotype originated in a woman between 40 and 55 years old who had recovered from COVID-19. This chain connects TRBV4-1 to TRBJ1-2; maybe TRBD1 (6 bases). Sequenced sample: peripheral blood. The CDR3 DNA reads TGCGCCAGCAGCCAAGATACGGGACAATCTGCTAACTATGGCTACACCTTC. This sequence encodes CASSQDTGQSANYGYTF.